This T cell receptor (beta chain) was documented in a study of T cells in Graves' hyperthyroidism and ophthalmopathy (dated by TCRdb to about 2019). Context from the whole study: Peripheral blood samples were taken at the time of initial diagnosis, prior to any treatment. According to the paper, TCR Vbeta CDR3 sequencing was carried out on 135 peripheral blood samples, which came from about 45 ophthalmopathy, 80 or so hyperthyroidism and approximately 17 progressor patients. After blood sampling, hyperthyroidism patients were treated with methimazole at a starting dose of 30 mg daily, and ophthalmopathy patients were treated with high-dose intravenous methylprednisolone. A discovery cohort of about 95 patients, about 43 with Graves' ophthalmopathy and about 60 with stable Graves' hyperthyroidism, was used to find distinguishing TCR V-J signatures. Whether ophthalmopathy could be predicted prospectively was tested in an independent validation cohort made up of 18 to 20 hyperthyroidism patients plus 17 patients who later progressed to ophthalmopathy. The study also compared thyroid tissue and blood T-cell repertoires from about six Graves' hyperthyroidism patients. The approximately 100 discovery patients were divided at random into training and test sets in a 7:3 ratio. What the research found in general, with its limitations: Blood samples also contained most of the expanded thyroid clonotypes (frequency above 0.001), which suggests that blood repertoires may reflect thyroid immune responses. In validation, the model predicted progression to ophthalmopathy a median of 6.5 months before onset, with roughly 68% sensitivity and almost 75% specificity. In cross-validation, a model built on a 13 V-J signature told ophthalmopathy apart from stable hyperthyroidism with approximately 91% sensitivity and around 81% specificity, and in testing the same model reached 80%/75%. No statistical method was used to fix the sample size in advance, and group allocation was not hidden from the investigators.

This clonotype was detected a few times. Its antigen remains unidentified. One base away there is no much larger clone; base qualities are not given. The TCR beta CDR3 regions were amplified from the RNA transcripts. The first round of RT-PCR for the TCR CDR3 was performed with the HTBI primer set and the Qiagen OneStep RT-PCR kit. The libraries were constructed in a second round of multiplex PCR and then size-selected and purified. Paired-end sequencing of the libraries was performed with 100 bp reads on an Illumina HiSeq2000. The original pipeline was this. Raw data were processed with SOAPnuke, discarding reads with adapters, uncalled bases, mean Phred below 15, or no exact constant-primer or identifier match. COPE v1.2.5 was used to merge the high-quality paired reads, and each unique nucleotide sequence was defined as a clonotype. MiTCR v1.1 was used to align the clonotypes against IMGT TRBV, TRBD and TRBJ reference segments. The analysis included only V-J combinations with a frequency above 0.0001, which together covered around 99% of the repertoires. A TCS score was defined as the ratio of F50 (clonal expansion) to E x V (chaos), with BLOSUM62-based TCRdist applied between CDR3 peptides within each V-J. Welch's t-statistics and random forest reduced some 510 V-J features to fewer than 15, which were used in a naive Bayes classifier (R e1071). TCRdb took the public reads, trimmed them with fastp at Q25, ran MiXCR for clone calling and kept in-frame beta chains. Identical CDR3 protein sequences are pooled into one entry, listed with their most common genes and DNA. The V and J calls reflect TCRdb's pipeline rather than the authors' work. Present in this sample are about 590,000 distinct CDR3 sequences, approximately 14% of which were seen just once. Roughly 7.7% of the sample goes to the ten largest clones.

Moderately to severely active disease, a Clinical Activity Score of at least 3, a NOSPECS grade of at least 4, and a duration under 3 months were present in ophthalmopathy patients. Any patient with an uncontrolled infection, another autoimmune disease, pregnancy or lactation was excluded. Diagnoses relied on clinical symptoms, serum thyroxine and TRAb, thyroid ultrasound and orbital computed tomography. PBMCs were separated from around 9.1 ml of fresh peripheral blood using Ficoll-Paque density gradient centrifugation. Total RNA was extracted using Trizol reagent, and RNA quality was assessed on an Agilent 2100 Bioanalyzer. Sequenced material: blood. This TCR derives from a woman between 18 and 29 years old with Graves' ophthalmopathy.

The nucleotide sequence reads as follows: TGTGCCAGCAACATCCCGGGAGCGGGGACAGATACGCAGTATTTT. This gives the protein CASNIPGAGTDTQYF. This chain is built from TRBV4-2 and TRBJ2-3; 7 of the junction bases match TRBD2. Trimming removed 7 bases from V and 3 bases from J; the gene matches leave 10 bases unexplained. The CDR3 covers 15 residues, taking in both the cysteine and the phenylalanine. This entry keeps only the CDR3 DNA: 45 bases, framed from base 1. The germline V gene sets CDR1 to LGHNA and CDR2 to YNFKEQ.